This T cell receptor (beta chain) was documented in a study of blood T cells in healthy people across ages. A second PCR of about 7 to 11 cycles used a sample-barcoded 5' primer and a J-beta primer mix. TCRdb re-called the 5' RACE reads through MiXCR, storing one row per CDR3 protein. The sample holds 1.5 million to 2 million distinct CDR3 sequences, about 31% seen once. Trimming took off 1 base at V and 7 bases at J, with 11 bases between the two ends. Germline V gives CDR1 MDHEN, CDR2 SYDVKM. The CDR3 is 13 amino acids. This chain uses TRBV28 with TRBJ2-7; D remains ambiguous. The source is a woman aged 25 to 39 in good health. Sequencing was done on a sample of blood. CDR3 in DNA: TGTGCCAGCAGTTTATCGGACCTTAGGGAGCAGTACTTC. Protein: CASSLSDLREQYF.